This TCR beta chain is from a study of beta chain features in type 1 diabetes. Whole-study findings and limits: Whether HLA type influences TCRB rearrangement remained unresolved here.

V trimming: 1 base; J trimming: 8 bases; junction bases outside the gene matches: 6. Germline assignment: CDR1 SGDLS and CDR2 YYNGEE. This CDR3 has 14 residues. This clone has more than one count but fewer than ten. Its cognate antigen is unknown. Reverse transcription of all isolated RNA meant that expressed TCRB transcripts were sequenced. The repertoire was sequenced with immunoSEQ multiplex PCR; TCRdb's copy has only in-frame clones and lacks some. The repertoire holds some 400,000 clones, around 16% seen once, with around 0.02% in the top ten. Source material: naive CD4+ T cells from blood. The clonotype comes from a woman younger than 30 in good health. The chain has TRBV9 and TRBJ2-3; 8 nucleotides line up with TRBD2. DNA for the CDR3: TGTGCCAGCAGCGTAACGGGGGGGACCGCTACGCAGTATTTT. This codes for CASSVTGGTATQYF.